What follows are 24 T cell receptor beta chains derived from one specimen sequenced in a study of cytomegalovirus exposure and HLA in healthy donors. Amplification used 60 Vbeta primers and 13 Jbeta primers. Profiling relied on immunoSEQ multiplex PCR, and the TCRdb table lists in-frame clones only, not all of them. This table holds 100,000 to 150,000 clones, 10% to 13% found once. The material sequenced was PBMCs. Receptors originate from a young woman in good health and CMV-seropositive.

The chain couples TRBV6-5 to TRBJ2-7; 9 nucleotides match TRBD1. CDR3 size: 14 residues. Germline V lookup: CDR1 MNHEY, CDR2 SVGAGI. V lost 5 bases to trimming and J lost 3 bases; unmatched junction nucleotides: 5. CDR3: CASSGQGLIYEQYF. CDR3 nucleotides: TGTGCCAGCAGTGGACAGGGGCTTATCTACGAGCAGTACTTC.

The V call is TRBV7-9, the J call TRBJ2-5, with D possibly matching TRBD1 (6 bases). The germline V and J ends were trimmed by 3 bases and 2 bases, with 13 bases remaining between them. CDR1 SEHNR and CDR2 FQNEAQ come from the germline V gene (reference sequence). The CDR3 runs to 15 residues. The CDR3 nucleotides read TGTGCCAGCAGCTTCTGGGACACCCCACAAGAGACCCAGTACTTC. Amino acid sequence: CASSFWDTPQETQYF.

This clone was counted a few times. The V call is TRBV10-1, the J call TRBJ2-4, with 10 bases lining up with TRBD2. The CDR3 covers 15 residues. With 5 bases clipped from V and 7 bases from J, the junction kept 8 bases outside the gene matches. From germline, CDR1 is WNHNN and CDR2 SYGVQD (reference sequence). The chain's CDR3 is CASSPGTSDFNIQYF. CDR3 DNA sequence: TGCGCCAGCAGTCCGGGGACTAGCGATTTCAACATTCAGTACTTC.

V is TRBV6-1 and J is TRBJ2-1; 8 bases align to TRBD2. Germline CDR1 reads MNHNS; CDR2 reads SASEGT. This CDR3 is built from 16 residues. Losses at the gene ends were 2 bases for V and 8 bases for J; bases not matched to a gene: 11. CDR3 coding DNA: TGTGCCAGCAGTGAATTAACGCTAGCGGGTTTACATGAGCAGTTCTTC. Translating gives CASSELTLAGLHEQFF.

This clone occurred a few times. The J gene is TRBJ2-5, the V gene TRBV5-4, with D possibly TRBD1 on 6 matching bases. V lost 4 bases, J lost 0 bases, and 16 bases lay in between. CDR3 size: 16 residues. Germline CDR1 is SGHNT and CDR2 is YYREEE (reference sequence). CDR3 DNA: TGTGCCAGCAGCGTAGGCAGGGGCACGTACCAAGAGACCCAGTACTTC. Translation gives CASSVGRGTYQETQYF.

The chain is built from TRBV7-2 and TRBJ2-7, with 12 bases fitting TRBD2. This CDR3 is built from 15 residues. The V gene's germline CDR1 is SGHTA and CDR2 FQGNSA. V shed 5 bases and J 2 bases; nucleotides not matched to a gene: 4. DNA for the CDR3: TGTGCCAGCAGCCCGGGACTAGCGGGTACCTACGAGCAGTACTTC. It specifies CASSPGLAGTYEQYF.

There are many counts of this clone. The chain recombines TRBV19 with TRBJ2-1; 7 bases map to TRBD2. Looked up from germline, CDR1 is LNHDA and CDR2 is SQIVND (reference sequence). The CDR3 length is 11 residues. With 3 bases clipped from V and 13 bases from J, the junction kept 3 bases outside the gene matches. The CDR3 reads CASSIAGEQFF. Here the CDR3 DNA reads TGTGCCAGTAGTATCGCGGGGGAACAGTTCTTC.

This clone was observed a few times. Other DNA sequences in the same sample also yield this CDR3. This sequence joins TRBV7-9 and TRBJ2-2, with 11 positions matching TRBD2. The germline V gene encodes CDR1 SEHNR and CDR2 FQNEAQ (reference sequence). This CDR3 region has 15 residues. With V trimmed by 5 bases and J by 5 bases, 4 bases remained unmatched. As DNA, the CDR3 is TGTGCCAGCAGCCTACTAGCGGGAGTTACCGGGGAGCTGTTTTTT. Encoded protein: CASSLLAGVTGELFF.

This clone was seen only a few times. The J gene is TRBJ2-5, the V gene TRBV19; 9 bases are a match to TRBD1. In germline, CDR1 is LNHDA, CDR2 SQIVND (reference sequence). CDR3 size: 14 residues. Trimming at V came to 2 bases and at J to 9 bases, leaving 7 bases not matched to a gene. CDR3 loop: CASSIWTGEGAQYF. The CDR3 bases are TGTGCCAGTAGTATATGGACAGGGGAAGGGGCCCAGTACTTC.

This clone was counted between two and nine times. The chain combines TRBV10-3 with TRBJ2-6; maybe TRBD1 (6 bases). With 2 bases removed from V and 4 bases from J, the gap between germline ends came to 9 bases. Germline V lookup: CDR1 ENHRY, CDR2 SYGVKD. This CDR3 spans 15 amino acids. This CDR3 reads CAISEGGPGANVLTF. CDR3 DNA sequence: TGTGCCATCAGTGAGGGGGGCCCGGGGGCCAACGTCCTGACTTTC.

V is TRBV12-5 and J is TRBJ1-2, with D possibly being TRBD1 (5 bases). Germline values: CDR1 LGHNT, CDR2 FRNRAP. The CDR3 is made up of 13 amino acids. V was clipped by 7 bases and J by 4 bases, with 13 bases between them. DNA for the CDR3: TGTGCTAGTGCCCCCGACAGCAGCTATGGCTACACCTTC. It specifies CASAPDSSYGYTF.

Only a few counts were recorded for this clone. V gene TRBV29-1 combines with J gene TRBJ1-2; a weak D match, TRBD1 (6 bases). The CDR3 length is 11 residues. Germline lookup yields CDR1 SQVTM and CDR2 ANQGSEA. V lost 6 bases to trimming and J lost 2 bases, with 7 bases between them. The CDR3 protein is CSVDRNYGYTF. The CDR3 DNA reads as TGCAGCGTGGACAGAAACTATGGCTACACCTTC.

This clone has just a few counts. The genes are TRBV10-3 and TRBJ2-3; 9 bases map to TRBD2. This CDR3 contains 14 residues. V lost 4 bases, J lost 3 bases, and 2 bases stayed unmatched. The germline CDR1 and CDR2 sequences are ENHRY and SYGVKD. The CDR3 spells CAISGGLATDTQYF. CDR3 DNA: TGTGCCATCAGTGGGGGACTAGCAACAGATACGCAGTATTTT.

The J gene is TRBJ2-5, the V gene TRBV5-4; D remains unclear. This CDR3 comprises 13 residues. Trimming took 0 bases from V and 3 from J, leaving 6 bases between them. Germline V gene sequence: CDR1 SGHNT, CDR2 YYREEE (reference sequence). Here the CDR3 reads CASSLVFEETQYF. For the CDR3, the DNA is TGTGCCAGCAGCTTGGTATTCGAAGAGACCCAGTACTTC.

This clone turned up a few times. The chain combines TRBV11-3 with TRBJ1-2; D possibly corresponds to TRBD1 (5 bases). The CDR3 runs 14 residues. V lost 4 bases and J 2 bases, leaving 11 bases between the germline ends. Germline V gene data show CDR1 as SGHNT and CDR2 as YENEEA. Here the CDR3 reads CASSSGRGNYGYTF. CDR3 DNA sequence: TGTGCCAGCAGCTCCGGACGGGGGAACTATGGCTACACCTTC.

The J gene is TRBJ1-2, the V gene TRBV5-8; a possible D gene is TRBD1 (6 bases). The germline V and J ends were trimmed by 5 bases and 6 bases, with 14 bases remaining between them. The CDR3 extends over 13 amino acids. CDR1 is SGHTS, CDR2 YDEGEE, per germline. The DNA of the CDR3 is TGTGCCAGCAGGGTCACAGGGTACCATGGCTACACCTTC. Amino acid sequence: CASRVTGYHGYTF.

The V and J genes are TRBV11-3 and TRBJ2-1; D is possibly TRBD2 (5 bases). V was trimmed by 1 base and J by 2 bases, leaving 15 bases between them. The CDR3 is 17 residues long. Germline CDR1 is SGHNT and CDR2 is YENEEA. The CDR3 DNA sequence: TGTGCCAGCAGCTTAGCCCCTGGTGGAGGCGCCTACAATGAGCAGTTCTTC. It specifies CASSLAPGGGAYNEQFF.

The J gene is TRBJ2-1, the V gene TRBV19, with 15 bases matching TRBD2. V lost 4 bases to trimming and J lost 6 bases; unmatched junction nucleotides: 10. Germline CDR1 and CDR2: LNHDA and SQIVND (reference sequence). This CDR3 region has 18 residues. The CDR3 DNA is TGTGCCAGTAGTACGCCCCGGAGGGGACTAGCGGGAGGCAATGAGCAGTTCTTC. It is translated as CASSTPRRGLAGGNEQFF.

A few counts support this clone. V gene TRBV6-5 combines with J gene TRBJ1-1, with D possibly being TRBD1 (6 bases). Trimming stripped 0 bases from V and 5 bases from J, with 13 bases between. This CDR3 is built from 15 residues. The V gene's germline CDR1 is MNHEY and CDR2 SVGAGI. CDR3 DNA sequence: TGTGCCAGCAGTTACTCGCCCCAGGGGTGGACTGAAGCTTTCTTT. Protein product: CASSYSPQGWTEAFF.

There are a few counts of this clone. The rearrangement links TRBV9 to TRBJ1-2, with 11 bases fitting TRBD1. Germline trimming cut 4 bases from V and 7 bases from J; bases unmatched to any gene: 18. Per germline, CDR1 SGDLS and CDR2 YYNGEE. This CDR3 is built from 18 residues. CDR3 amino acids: CASSSSGGGFGTGGGYTF. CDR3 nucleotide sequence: TGTGCCAGCAGCTCCAGCGGAGGAGGGTTTGGGACAGGGGGTGGCTACACCTTC.

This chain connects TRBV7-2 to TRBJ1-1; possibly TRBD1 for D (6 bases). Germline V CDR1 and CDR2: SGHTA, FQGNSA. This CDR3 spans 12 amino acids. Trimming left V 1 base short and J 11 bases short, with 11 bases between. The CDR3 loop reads CASSLEGVKAFF. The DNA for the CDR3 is TGTGCCAGCAGCTTAGAGGGGGTAAAGGCTTTCTTT.

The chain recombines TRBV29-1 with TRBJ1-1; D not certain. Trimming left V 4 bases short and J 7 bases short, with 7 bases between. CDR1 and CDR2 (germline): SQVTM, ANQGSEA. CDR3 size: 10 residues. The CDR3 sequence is CSVAGIEAFF. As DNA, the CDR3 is TGCAGCGTTGCGGGGATTGAAGCTTTCTTT.

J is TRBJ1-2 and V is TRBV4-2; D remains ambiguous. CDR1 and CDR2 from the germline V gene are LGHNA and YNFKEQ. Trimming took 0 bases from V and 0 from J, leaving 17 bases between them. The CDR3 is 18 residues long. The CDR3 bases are TGTGCCAGCAGCCAAGACATGGGCAGGCCATTAGCTAACTATGGCTACACCTTC. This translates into CASSQDMGRPLANYGYTF.

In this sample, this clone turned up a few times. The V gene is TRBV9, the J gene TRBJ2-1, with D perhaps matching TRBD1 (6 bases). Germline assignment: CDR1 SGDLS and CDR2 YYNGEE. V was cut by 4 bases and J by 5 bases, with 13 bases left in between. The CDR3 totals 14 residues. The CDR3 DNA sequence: TGTGCCAGCAGCCTTAGGGGGAACAACAATGAGCAGTTCTTC. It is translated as CASSLRGNNNEQFF.